These 32 T cell receptor beta chains were sequenced from one sample in a study of somatic mutations in cytotoxic T cells in rheumatoid arthritis. The table came from immunoSEQ multiplex PCR; TCRdb's copy has only in-frame clones and leaves some out. The data show about 20,000 clones, over 70% seen once. Specimen: CD8+ T cells sorted from blood. These receptors came from a man aged 55 to 70 in good health.

The chain recombines TRBV4-3 with TRBJ2-2; TRBD2 agrees at 9 bases. The CDR3 is 20 residues long. J gave up 0 bases and V 0 bases, and 11 bases lay outside the gene matches. The germline gives CDR1 LGHNA, CDR2 YSLEER. CDR3 region: CASSQDQVSGSASNTGELFF. In DNA form, the CDR3 reads TGCGCCAGCAGCCAAGATCAGGTTAGCGGGAGCGCCTCGAACACCGGGGAGCTGTTTTTT.

The chain recombines TRBV5-6 with TRBJ2-7; TRBD1 might be the D (6 bases). V was clipped by 6 bases and J by 0 bases, with 25 bases between them. Per germline, CDR1 SGHDT and CDR2 YYEEEE. This CDR3 spans 18 amino acids. For the CDR3, the DNA is TGTGCCAGCACCTTCCAGGTGGGGGCTGGCGTCAACTCCTACGAGCAGTACTTC. Translated: CASTFQVGAGVNSYEQYF.

The V gene is TRBV4-3, the J gene TRBJ2-7; 9 bases match TRBD2. CDR1 is LGHNA, CDR2 YSLEER, per germline. The trim removed 2 bases at V and 3 bases at J, leaving 8 bases unmatched. The CDR3 length is 16 residues. DNA for the CDR3: TGCGCCAGCAGCCAATATTTGCCTAGCGGGATCTACGAGCAGTACTTC. It is translated as CASSQYLPSGIYEQYF.

This clone has more than one count but fewer than ten. This sequence joins TRBV5-6 and TRBJ2-5; 8 nucleotides match TRBD1. This CDR3 spans 15 amino acids. V dropped 4 bases and J dropped 3; count of bases not matched to a gene: 8. Germline CDR1 and CDR2: SGHDT and YYEEEE. CDR3 in amino acids: CASSVGTGLKETQYF. CDR3 bases: TGTGCCAGCAGCGTCGGGACAGGCTTAAAAGAGACCCAGTACTTC.

The rearrangement uses TRBV7-8 and TRBJ2-7; 10 nucleotides match TRBD2. This CDR3 has 16 amino acids. V lost 4 bases to trimming and J lost 1 base; unmatched junction nucleotides: 7. Germline assignment: CDR1 SGHVS and CDR2 FQNEAQ. The CDR3 nucleotides read TGTGCCAGCAGCTCGGAACGGACTAGCGGATCCTACGAGCAGTACTTC. This sequence encodes CASSSERTSGSYEQYF.

In its sample, this clone was seen a few times. The sample has other DNA sequences that encode this CDR3 too. J is TRBJ2-3 and V is TRBV27; 12 bases map to TRBD2. Germline loops: CDR1 MNHEY, CDR2 SMNVEV (reference sequence). V lost 5 bases, J lost 2 bases, and 5 bases stayed unmatched. CDR3 size: 16 residues. The CDR3 sequence: CASSPRLAGATDTQYF. In DNA, the CDR3 is TGTGCCAGCAGTCCCCGACTAGCGGGAGCCACAGATACGCAGTATTTT.

This chain joins TRBV4-1 and TRBJ2-7; the D is unclear. The CDR3 is 15 amino acids. Germline V lookup: CDR1 MGHRA, CDR2 YSYEKL. V lost 0 bases to trimming and J lost 3 bases, with 12 bases between them. CDR3: CASSQEWAPHYEQYF. Written as DNA, the CDR3 is TGCGCCAGCAGCCAAGAATGGGCCCCCCACTACGAGCAGTACTTC.

The CDR3 reads CASSGVPDTQYF. The CDR3 DNA reads TGTGCCAGCAGTGGAGTTCCAGATACGCAGTATTTT. The J gene is TRBJ2-3, the V gene TRBV2; D is unresolved. The V gene lost 4 bases and the J gene lost 4 bases, with 6 bases spanning the gap. This CDR3 region has 12 residues. CDR1 is SNHLY and CDR2 is FYNNEI in the germline V gene.

CDR3 coding DNA: TGTGCCAGCAGCTTAGTCGGGACAGGGAACGAGCAGTTCTTC. This translates into CASSLVGTGNEQFF. The rearrangement links TRBV7-2 to TRBJ2-1; 9 bases fit TRBD1. CDR1 is SGHTA and CDR2 is FQGNSA in the germline V gene. J was trimmed by 10 bases and V by 1 base; bases with no gene match: 5. CDR3 size: 14 residues.

The CDR3 DNA reads as TGTGCTAGTGCCGGGACAGGGGCGAATGAGCAGTTCTTC. Its protein is CASAGTGANEQFF. The chain recombines TRBV12-5 with TRBJ2-1; 10 positions match TRBD1. This CDR3 region has 13 residues. J gave up 7 bases and V 7 bases, and 4 bases lay outside the gene matches. The germline V gene has CDR1 LGHNT and CDR2 FRNRAP.

V is TRBV4-3 and J is TRBJ2-2, with a tentative D call TRBD1 (6 bases). V lost 0 bases, J lost 7 bases, and 12 bases lay in between. CDR3 size: 15 residues. Germline V CDR1 and CDR2: LGHNA, YSLEER. The CDR3 is CASSQDGTRGGELFF. The CDR3 DNA follows: TGCGCCAGCAGCCAAGACGGGACAAGGGGCGGGGAGCTGTTTTTT.

This chain links TRBV11-3 with TRBJ2-1; D gene ambiguous. The germline V gene has CDR1 SGHNT and CDR2 YENEEA. This CDR3 has 14 residues. The V end was cut by 1 base, the J end by 9 bases, with 13 bases between. CDR3: CASSLAPPLSEQFF. CDR3 coding DNA: TGTGCCAGCAGCTTAGCCCCCCCGCTGAGTGAGCAGTTCTTC.

The V gene is TRBV9, the J gene TRBJ2-7; D ambiguous. Germline V lookup: CDR1 SGDLS, CDR2 YYNGEE. V was clipped by 3 bases and J by 5 bases, with 9 bases between them. This CDR3 region has 12 residues. CDR3: CASSATFHEQYF. Here the CDR3 DNA reads TGTGCCAGCAGCGCGACATTCCACGAGCAGTACTTC. The full variable domain, its missing parts supplied by reference TRBV9 and TRBJ2-7, is DSGVTQTPKHLITATGQRVTLRCSPRSGDLSVYWYQQSLDQGLQFLIQYYNGEERAKGNILERFSAQQFPDLHSELNLSSLELGDSALYFCASSATFHEQYFGPGTRLTVT.

V gene TRBV30 combines with J gene TRBJ2-5; D not certain. Germline V gene lookup returns CDR1 GTSNPN and CDR2 SVGIG (reference sequence). The CDR3 is made up of 14 amino acids. V gave up 2 bases and J gave up 2 bases, with 12 bases separating them. The CDR3 nucleotides are TGTGCCTGGAGTCTCGAGGAGTGGCAAGAGACCCAGTACTTC. It yields the protein CAWSLEEWQETQYF. The entire variable domain, with the rest obtained from reference TRBV30 and TRBJ2-5, is as follows: SQTIHQWPATLVQPVGSPLSLECTVEGTSNPNLYWYRQAAGRGLQLLFYSVGIGQISSEVPQNLSASRPQDRQFILSSKKLLLSDSGFYLCAWSLEEWQETQYFGPGTRLLVL.

This chain links TRBV5-6 with TRBJ2-5, with 7 bases fitting TRBD1. This CDR3 has 15 residues. Germline values: CDR1 SGHDT, CDR2 YYEEEE. V was clipped by 4 bases and J by 2 bases; unmatched bases: 8. CDR3 sequence reads: CASSATGTVQETQYF. The CDR3 nucleotides are TGTGCCAGCAGCGCGACCGGGACAGTACAAGAGACCCAGTACTTC.

Concerning this clone itself: This likely comes from a read error, as the CDR3 has no conserved phenylalanine or tryptophan at its end. V is TRBV19 and J is TRBJ2-7; no clear D. The CDR3 extends over 12 amino acids. Trimming took 5 bases from V and 7 from J, leaving 12 bases between them. CDR1 is LNHDA, CDR2 SQIVND, per germline (reference sequence). The CDR3 loop is CASSASKLEQYL. The DNA of the CDR3 is TGTGCCAGTAGTGCGTCTAAATTGGAGCAGTACCTC.

The chain couples TRBV5-1 to TRBJ2-1; the match to TRBD1 covers 7 bases. The germline gives CDR1 SGHRS, CDR2 YFSETQ. This CDR3 spans 15 amino acids. The V gene end was trimmed by 5 bases and the J gene end by 8 bases; junction bases not matched to a gene: 13. Here the CDR3 DNA reads TGCGCCAGCAGTCCTGGACAGGCCATGCTAGATGAGCAGTTCTTC. Amino acids: CASSPGQAMLDEQFF. Filled out from reference TRBV5-1 and TRBJ2-1, the complete variable domain reads KAGVTQTPRYLIKTRGQQVTLSCSPISGHRSVSWYQQTPGQGLQFLFEYFSETQRNKGNFPGRFSGRQFSNSRSEMNVSTLELGDSALYLCASSPGQAMLDEQFFGPGTRLTVL.

The chain combines TRBV10-3 with TRBJ2-7; 13 positions agree with TRBD2. Per the germline V gene, CDR1 is ENHRY and CDR2 is SYGVKD. The CDR3 runs to 17 residues. The junction had 9 bases not matched to a gene; V was cut back by 5 bases and J by 2 bases. The CDR3: CAISFTATSGGAYEQYF. The CDR3 DNA follows: TGTGCCATCAGTTTCACCGCCACTAGCGGGGGGGCCTACGAGCAGTACTTC.

V usage is TRBV6-5 and J usage is TRBJ2-7, with 9 positions matching TRBD1. Looked up from germline, CDR1 is MNHEY and CDR2 is SVGAGI. This CDR3 contains 14 residues. J gave up 6 bases and V 4 bases, and 7 bases lay outside the gene matches. This chain's CDR3 is CASSLGTGPSEQYF. CDR3 in DNA: TGTGCCAGCAGTTTGGGGACAGGGCCCAGCGAGCAGTACTTC.

The gene calls are TRBV9 and TRBJ1-1, with D perhaps TRBD1 (6 bases). V shed 1 base and J shed 0 bases, with 10 bases lying between them. Germline V CDR1 and CDR2: SGDLS, YYNGEE. CDR3 size: 15 residues. The CDR3: CASSVKQGMNTEAFF. In DNA, the CDR3 is TGTGCCAGCAGCGTAAAACAGGGCATGAACACTGAAGCTTTCTTT.

This clone was observed a handful of times. The V and J genes are TRBV6-5 and TRBJ2-7; 12 bases align to TRBD2. J gave up 2 bases and V 7 bases, and 6 bases lay outside the gene matches. CDR1 MNHEY and CDR2 SVGAGI come from the germline V gene. The CDR3 consists of 15 residues. The CDR3 nucleotides read TGTGCCAGCACCGGACTAGCGGGGATGACCTACGAGCAGTACTTC. It encodes CASTGLAGMTYEQYF.

The chain recombines TRBV25-1 with TRBJ1-1; D remains ambiguous. The CDR3 has 15 amino acids. Germline loops: CDR1 MGHDK, CDR2 SYGVNS. Deletions cut 6 bases from V and 1 base from J, with 15 bases between. CDR3 protein: CASSQSQGGNTEAFF. The CDR3 region has the DNA TGTGCCAGCAGCCAGTCGCAAGGAGGGAACACTGAAGCTTTCTTT.

The V gene is TRBV9, the J gene TRBJ2-3; weak D call: TRBD2 (6 bases). From germline, CDR1 is SGDLS and CDR2 YYNGEE. The V gene lost 4 bases and the J gene lost 2 bases, with 14 bases spanning the gap. The CDR3 is made up of 15 amino acids. The CDR3 protein is CASSTPSAYTDTQYF. The CDR3 region has the DNA TGTGCCAGCAGCACTCCTAGCGCCTACACAGATACGCAGTATTTT.

With respect to this clone: Relative to the germline gene, one junction end is altered; a read error may explain this. Other DNA sequences from this sample encode an identical CDR3 as well. This sequence joins TRBV4-1 and TRBJ2-1, with 10 nucleotides matching TRBD2. The CDR3 is 20 residues long. From germline, CDR1 is MGHRA and CDR2 YSYEKL. The CDR3 nucleotides are TGCGCCAGCAGTCAAGGACCCGCGCCCTCTAGCGGGGGCTCCTACAATGAGCAGTTCTTC. This gives the protein CASSQGPAPSSGGSYNEQFF.

CDR3 DNA sequence: TGTGCCAGCAGTGATGTGGGGGGTTCCTATAATTCACCCCTCCACTTT. Amino acid sequence: CASSDVGGSYNSPLHF. The V and J genes are TRBV2 and TRBJ1-6; tentatively, D is TRBD1 (5 bases). CDR1 SNHLY and CDR2 FYNNEI come from the germline V gene. The CDR3 is 16 residues long. V was clipped by 3 bases and J by 1 base, with 10 bases between them.

V usage is TRBV4-1 and J usage is TRBJ2-1; 12 bases agree with TRBD2. The CDR3 has 15 residues. Germline CDR1 MGHRA, CDR2 YSYEKL. The V and J ends lost 4 bases and 7 bases, in that order; junction bases with no gene match: 5. The CDR3 DNA is TGCGCCAGCAGCCCTAGACTAGCGGGAGTGAATGAGCAGTTCTTC. Its protein product is CASSPRLAGVNEQFF.

This clone turned up a few times. The rearrangement links TRBV29-1 to TRBJ1-3, with D possibly TRBD1 on 5 matching bases. With 1 base removed from V and 0 bases from J, the gap between germline ends came to 10 bases. Germline assignment: CDR1 SQVTM and CDR2 ANQGSEA. The CDR3 contains 15 residues. The CDR3 sequence: CSVEGAGLSGNTIYF. The CDR3 bases are TGCAGCGTTGAAGGGGCAGGGCTCTCTGGAAACACCATATATTTT.

The CDR3 DNA is TGTGCCAGCGCGCTAGCGGGCCCCTACAATGAGCAGTTCTTC. Translating gives CASALAGPYNEQFF. The chain employs TRBV27 and TRBJ2-1; 8 bases match TRBD2. Germline values: CDR1 MNHEY, CDR2 SMNVEV (reference sequence). There are 14 residues in the CDR3. Trimming removed 8 bases from V and 2 bases from J; junction bases left unmatched: 5.

On this clone: The junction and the germline gene differ at one end; a read error may be behind it. The rearrangement uses TRBV6-6 and TRBJ1-3; D unresolved. Per germline, CDR1 MNHNY and CDR2 SVGAGI (reference sequence). The CDR3 length is 16 residues. The CDR3 coding sequence is TGTGCCAGCAGACTCCCACTAGGGAGCTCTGGGAACACCATATATTTT. This translates into CASRLPLGSSGNTIYF.

CDR3 sequence (DNA): TGTGCCAGCAGCCAAGTAGGAGACCCGGGGAATGAGCAGTTCTTC. Amino acid sequence: CASSQVGDPGNEQFF. The rearrangement uses TRBV4-2 and TRBJ2-1; D is perhaps TRBD2 (5 bases). V was pared by 1 base and J by 7 bases, with 14 bases between. The CDR3 covers 15 residues. The germline gives CDR1 LGHNA, CDR2 YNFKEQ.

This clone is classed as medium-sized. This chain uses TRBV6-5 with TRBJ2-7; 7 bases map to TRBD2. The CDR3 length is 14 residues. Germline assignment: CDR1 MNHEY and CDR2 SVGAGI. The V segment lost 2 bases and the J segment 7 bases; nucleotides outside the gene matches: 8. Written as DNA, the CDR3 is TGTGCCAGCAGTTACGGGACTACCGCCAAGGAGCAGTACTTC. Protein sequence: CASSYGTTAKEQYF.

The chain couples TRBV29-1 to TRBJ2-5, with D possibly being TRBD2 (5 bases). V lost 3 bases, J lost 4 bases, and 9 bases lay in between. The CDR3 is 12 residues long. Germline V gene sequence: CDR1 SQVTM, CDR2 ANQGSEA. CDR3 in amino acids: CSVETGRETQYF. The DNA for the CDR3 is TGCAGCGTTGAGACTGGGAGAGAGACCCAGTACTTC. The full variable domain, with the rest looked up from reference TRBV29-1 and TRBJ2-5, is SAVISQKPSRDICQRGTSLTIQCQVDSQVTMMFWYRQQPGQSLTLIATANQGSEATYESGFVIDKFPISRPNLTFSTLTVSNMSPEDSSIYLCSVETGRETQYFGPGTRLLVL.